Listed below are T cell receptor beta chains from one sample, sequenced in a study of blood T cell repertoires in COVID-19. Produced via immunoSEQ multiplex PCR; TCRdb's table is partial and in-frame only. The table has approximately 100,000 clones, approximately 82% seen once. The sequencing input was peripheral blood. These receptors originate from a woman in her fifties or sixties with acute or convalescent COVID-19. The CDR3 runs from the conserved cysteine through the conserved F or W.

CASSLTGSYEQYF	TRBV5-5	TRBJ2-7
CASRPSPSGDTQYF	TRBV5-1	TRBJ2-3
CASSSRGNTEAFF	TRBV7-9	TRBJ1-1
CASSLLQVGTEAFF	TRBV5-1	TRBJ1-1
CASSSSGSRVDEQFF	TRBV5-4	TRBJ2-1
CASSDRQGTDGYTF	TRBV6-4	TRBJ1-2
CAWSVSAAGGKFF	TRBV30	TRBJ2-1
CASSFSGTGFTEAFF	TRBV7-9	TRBJ1-1
CASSWEGSLGSPLHF	TRBV27	TRBJ1-6
CASSPGQNTEAFF	TRBV5-1	TRBJ1-1